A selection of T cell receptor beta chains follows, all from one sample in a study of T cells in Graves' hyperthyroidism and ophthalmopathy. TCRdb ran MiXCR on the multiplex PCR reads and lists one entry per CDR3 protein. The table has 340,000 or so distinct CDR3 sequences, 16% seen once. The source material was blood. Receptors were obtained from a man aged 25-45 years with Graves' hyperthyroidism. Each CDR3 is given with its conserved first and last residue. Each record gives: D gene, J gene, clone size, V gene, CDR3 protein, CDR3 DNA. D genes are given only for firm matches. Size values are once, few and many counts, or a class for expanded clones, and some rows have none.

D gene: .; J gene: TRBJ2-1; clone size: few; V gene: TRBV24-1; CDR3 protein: CATSEGEREFF; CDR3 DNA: TGTGCCACCAGTGAGGGAGAACGGGAGTTCTTC
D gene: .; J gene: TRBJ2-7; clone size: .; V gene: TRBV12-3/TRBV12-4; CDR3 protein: CASTPNLGRSGEQYF; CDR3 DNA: TGTGCCAGCACGCCAAACTTGGGCCGGTCTGGCGAGCAGTACTTC
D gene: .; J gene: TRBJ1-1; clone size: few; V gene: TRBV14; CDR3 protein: CASSPTWNTEAFF; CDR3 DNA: TGTGCCAGCAGCCCCACATGGAATACTGAAGCTTTCTTT
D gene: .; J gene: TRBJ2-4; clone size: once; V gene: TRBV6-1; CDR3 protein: CASSEAGLAIAKNIQYF; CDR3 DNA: TGTGCCAGCAGTGAAGCGGGGCTAGCCATAGCCAAAAACATTCAGTACTTC
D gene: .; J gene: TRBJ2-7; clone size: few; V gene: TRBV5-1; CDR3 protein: CASSSASTYEQYF; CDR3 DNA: TGCGCCAGCAGCTCAGCCTCAACCTACGAGCAGTACTTC
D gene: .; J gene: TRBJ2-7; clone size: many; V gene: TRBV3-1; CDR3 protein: CASSQGRESSYEQYF; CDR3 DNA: TGTGCCAGCAGCCAGGGAAGAGAGAGCTCCTACGAGCAGTACTTC
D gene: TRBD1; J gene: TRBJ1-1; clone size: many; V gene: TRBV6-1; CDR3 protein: CASPRDREAFF; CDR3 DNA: TGTGCCAGCCCCCGGGACAGGGAAGCTTTCTTT
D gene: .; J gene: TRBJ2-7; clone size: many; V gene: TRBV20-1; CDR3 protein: CSARDIAGYEQYF; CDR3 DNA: TGCAGTGCCCGGGACATCGCCGGCTACGAGCAGTACTTC
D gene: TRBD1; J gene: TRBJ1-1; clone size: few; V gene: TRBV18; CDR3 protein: CASSRDRVDTEAFF; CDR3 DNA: TGTGCCAGCTCCCGGGACAGGGTAGACACTGAAGCTTTCTTT
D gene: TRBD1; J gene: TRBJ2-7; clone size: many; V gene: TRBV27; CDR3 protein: CASSFGTGAYEQYF; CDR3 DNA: TGTGCCAGCAGTTTCGGGACAGGGGCCTACGAGCAGTACTTC
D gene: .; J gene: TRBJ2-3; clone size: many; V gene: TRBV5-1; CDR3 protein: CASSEDRTDTQYF; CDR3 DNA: TGCGCCAGCAGCGAGGACCGCACAGATACGCAGTATTTT
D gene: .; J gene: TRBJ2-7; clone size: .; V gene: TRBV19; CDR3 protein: CASSMLRSSYEQYF; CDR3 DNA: TGTGCCAGTAGTATGCTGCGGTCCTCCTACGAGCAGTACTTC
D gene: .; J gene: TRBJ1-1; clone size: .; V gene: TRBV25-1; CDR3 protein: CASSDPGLGTEAFF; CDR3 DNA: TGTGCCAGCAGTGATCCGGGGCTGGGCACTGAAGCTTTCTTT
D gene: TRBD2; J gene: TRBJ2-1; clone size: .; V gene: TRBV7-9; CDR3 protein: CASSWRTSGGSSYNEQFF; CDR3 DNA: TGTGCCAGCAGCTGGAGGACTAGCGGGGGAAGCTCCTACAATGAGCAGTTCTTC
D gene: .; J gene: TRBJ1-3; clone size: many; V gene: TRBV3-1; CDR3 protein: CASSQFNGNTIYF; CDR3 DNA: TGTGCCAGCAGCCAATTTAATGGAAACACCATATATTTT
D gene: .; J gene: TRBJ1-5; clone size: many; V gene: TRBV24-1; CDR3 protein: CATQPGEGNQPQHF; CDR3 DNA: TGTGCCACGCAGCCCGGGGAAGGCAATCAGCCCCAGCATTTT
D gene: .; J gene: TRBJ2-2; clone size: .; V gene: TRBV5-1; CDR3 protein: CASSPDGASGELFF; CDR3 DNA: TGCGCCAGCAGCCCCGACGGCGCCTCCGGGGAGCTGTTTTTT
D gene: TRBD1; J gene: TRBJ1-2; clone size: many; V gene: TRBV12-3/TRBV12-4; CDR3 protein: CASSPPGQGNGYTF; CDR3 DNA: TGTGCCAGCAGCCCTCCGGGACAGGGGAATGGCTACACCTTC
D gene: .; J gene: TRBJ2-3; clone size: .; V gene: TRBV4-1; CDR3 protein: CASSPLAGSDTQYF; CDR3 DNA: TGCGCCAGCAGCCCGCTTGCAGGTTCCGATACGCAGTATTTT
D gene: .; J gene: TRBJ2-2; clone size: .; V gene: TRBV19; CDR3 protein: CASSPGARAGELFF; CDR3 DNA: TGTGCCAGTAGTCCGGGAGCCCGGGCCGGGGAGCTGTTTTTT
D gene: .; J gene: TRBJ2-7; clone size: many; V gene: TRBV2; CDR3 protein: CASGTQPYEQYF; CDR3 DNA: TGTGCCAGCGGGACACAACCCTACGAGCAGTACTTC
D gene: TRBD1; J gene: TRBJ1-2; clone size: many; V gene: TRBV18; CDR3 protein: CASSADRVYGYTF; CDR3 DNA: TGTGCCAGCTCTGCAGACAGGGTCTATGGCTACACCTTC
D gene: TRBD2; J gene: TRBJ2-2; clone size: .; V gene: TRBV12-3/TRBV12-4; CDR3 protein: CAGSLGTSGTGELFF; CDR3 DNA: TGTGCCGGCAGCCTCGGGACTAGCGGGACCGGGGAGCTGTTTTTT
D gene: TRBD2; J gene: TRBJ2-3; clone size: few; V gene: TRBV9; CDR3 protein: CASSVGTSGTDTQYF; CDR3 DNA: TGTGCCAGCAGCGTCGGGACTAGCGGTACAGATACGCAGTATTTT
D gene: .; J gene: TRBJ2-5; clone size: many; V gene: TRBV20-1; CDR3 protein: CSARSVLRRETQYF; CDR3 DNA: TGCAGTGCTAGGTCGGTCCTTAGGAGGGAGACCCAGTACTTC
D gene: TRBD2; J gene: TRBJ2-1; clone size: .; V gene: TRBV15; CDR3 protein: CATSSTPGLGSYNEQFF; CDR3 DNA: TGTGCCACCAGCTCGACCCCGGGACTAGGCTCCTACAATGAGCAGTTCTTC
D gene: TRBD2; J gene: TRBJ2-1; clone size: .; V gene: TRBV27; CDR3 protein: CASRPAGGPPSSYNEQFF; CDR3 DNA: TGTGCCAGCAGGCCAGCGGGAGGGCCCCCTAGCTCCTACAATGAGCAGTTCTTC
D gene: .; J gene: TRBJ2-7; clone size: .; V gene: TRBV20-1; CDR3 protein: CSAPTGDYYEQYF; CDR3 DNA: TGCAGTGCTCCGACAGGGGACTACTACGAGCAGTACTTC
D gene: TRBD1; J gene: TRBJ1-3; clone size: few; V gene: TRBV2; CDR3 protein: CASNNRGRNTIYF; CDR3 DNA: TGTGCCAGCAATAACAGGGGGAGAAACACCATATATTTT
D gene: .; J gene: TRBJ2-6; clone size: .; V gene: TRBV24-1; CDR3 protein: CATSSPGANVLTF; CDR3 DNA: TGTGCCACCAGTAGTCCTGGGGCCAACGTCCTGACTTTC
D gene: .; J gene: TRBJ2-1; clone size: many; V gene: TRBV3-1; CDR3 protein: CASSQDRRGSSYNEQFF; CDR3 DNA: TGTGCCAGCAGCCAAGATCGCCGCGGTAGCTCCTACAATGAGCAGTTCTTC
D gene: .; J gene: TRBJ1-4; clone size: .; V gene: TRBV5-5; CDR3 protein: CASSHPRGNEKLFF; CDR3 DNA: TGTGCCAGCAGCCACCCGAGGGGTAATGAAAAACTGTTTTTT